This TCR beta chain appears in the sequencing data of a study of blood T cell repertoires in COVID-19. Germline CDR1 is SGHTS and CDR2 is YDEGEE. This CDR3 has 15 residues. Trimming left V 0 bases short and J 4 bases short, with 11 bases between. In the original processing: Amplification of reference gene primers provided the estimated nucleated cell counts. The protocol was immunoSEQ multiplex PCR, while the TCRdb copy is restricted to in-frame clones and leaves out a portion. Clonal size and the V and J genes are those of that table, whereas D and trimming came from the DNA. The table has a few hundred thousand clones, over 75% seen once. The count of this clone is one.

Sequencing input: peripheral blood. The chain links TRBV5-8 to TRBJ2-1; D might be TRBD2 (6 bases). This TCR was sampled from a woman between 50 and 59 years old with active or convalescent COVID-19. The CDR3 spells CASSLEGGEYNEQFF. CDR3 in DNA: TGTGCCAGCAGCTTGGAGGGCGGGGAATACAATGAGCAGTTCTTC.